This TCR beta chain is from a study of blood T cells in healthy people across ages. Deletions cut 4 bases from V and 0 bases from J, with 13 bases between. Germline V gene sequence: CDR1 SQVTM, CDR2 ANQGSEA. This CDR3 region has 14 residues. The authors ran a second PCR of about 7 to 11 cycles using a sample-barcoded 5' primer and a J-beta primer mix. A single record per CDR3 protein comes from TCRdb applying MiXCR to the 5' RACE reads. The data hold fewer than 1,000,000 distinct CDR3 sequences, with around half observed a single time. Input material: blood. This chain links TRBV29-1 with TRBJ2-7; tentatively, D is TRBD1 or TRBD2 (5 bases each). This clonotype originated in a man of 80 years or more in good health. The CDR3 loop is CSVGSGRSSYEQYF. The CDR3 nucleotides are TGCAGCGTTGGATCGGGACGGAGCTCCTACGAGCAGTACTTC.